The 17 T cell receptor beta chains presented below share a single source sample, sequenced in a study of pediatric ulcerative colitis. One to two pinch biopsies were taken from the rectum during colonoscopy. Measured with immunoSEQ multiplex PCR; TCRdb has only the in-frame clones, and not every one. The sample has 15,000 to 20,000 clones; about two thirds are singletons. Material: gut tissue. Receptors originate from a girl under 18 with moderate ulcerative colitis.

V is TRBV4-2 and J is TRBJ1-1, with 7 bases identical to TRBD1. The CDR3 covers 16 residues. Germline assignment: CDR1 LGHNA and CDR2 YNFKEQ. V lost 1 base, J lost 1 base, and 6 bases stayed unmatched. The CDR3 DNA sequence: TGTGCCAGCAGCCAAGGGTCGGGACAGACGAACACTGAAGCTTTCTTT. Translated: CASSQGSGQTNTEAFF.

A single count supports this clone. This chain joins TRBV29-1 and TRBJ1-2; TRBD1 matches 8 bases. V was pared by 6 bases and J by 8 bases, with 8 bases of the junction left unmatched. The length of the CDR3 is 12 residues. Germline CDR1 is SQVTM and CDR2 is ANQGSEA. CDR3 nucleotide sequence: TGCAGCGTCTGGACAGGGATGGGCGGCTACACCTTC. This encodes CSVWTGMGGYTF. The whole variable domain, remainder taken from reference TRBV29-1 and TRBJ1-2, is SAVISQKPSRDICQRGTSLTIQCQVDSQVTMMFWYRQQPGQSLTLIATANQGSEATYESGFVIDKFPISRPNLTFSTLTVSNMSPEDSSIYLCSVWTGMGGYTFGSGTRLTVV.

The V call is TRBV20-1, the J call TRBJ1-2, with 7 bases that match TRBD1. V was pared by 6 bases and J by 3 bases, with 1 base of the junction left unmatched. Germline V CDR1 and CDR2: DFQATT, SNEGSKA (reference sequence). CDR3 length: 11 amino acids. CDR3 nucleotides: TGCAGTGCCGGACAGGACTATGGCTACACCTTC. This codes for CSAGQDYGYTF.

The V call is TRBV10-2, the J call TRBJ1-3; perhaps TRBD1 as D (5 bases). The CDR3 is 17 amino acids. CDR1 WSHSY and CDR2 SAAADI come from the germline V gene. V was cut by 3 bases and J by 3 bases, with 18 bases left in between. This chain's CDR3 is CASSERQGAYSGNTIYF. CDR3 sequence (DNA): TGCGCCAGCAGTGAAAGACAAGGGGCCTATAGTGGAAACACCATATATTTT.

The J gene is TRBJ1-1, the V gene TRBV7-3; D might be TRBD1 (5 bases). Germline lookup yields CDR1 SGHTA and CDR2 FQGTGA. The V and J ends lost 1 base and 3 bases respectively, with 12 bases between them. This CDR3 contains 15 residues. The CDR3 sequence: CASSLRGDGYTEAFF. CDR3 in DNA: TGTGCCAGCAGCTTAAGGGGGGATGGATACACTGAAGCTTTCTTT. Full variable domain (missing parts from reference TRBV7-3 and TRBJ1-1): GAGVSQTPSNKVTEKGKYVELRCDPISGHTALYWYRQSLGQGPEFLIYFQGTGAADDSGLPNDRFFAVRPEGSVSTLKIQRTERGDSAVYLCASSLRGDGYTEAFFGQGTRLTVV.

The chain links TRBV19 to TRBJ1-3, with a weak D call TRBD1 (5 bases). The CDR3 totals 14 residues. Trimming shortened V by 4 bases and J by 0 bases, and 7 bases separated the two germline ends. CDR1 LNHDA and CDR2 SQIVND come from the germline V gene (reference sequence). The CDR3 nucleotides are TGTGCCAGTAGTAAGACAGTCTCTGGAAACACCATATATTTT. Translating it yields CASSKTVSGNTIYF.

The rearrangement uses TRBV10-3 and TRBJ2-1; weak D call: TRBD2 (6 bases). This CDR3 spans 14 amino acids. V lost 8 bases and J 1 base, leaving 12 bases between the germline ends. From germline, CDR1 is ENHRY and CDR2 SYGVKD. The CDR3: CAIAKGRSYNEQFF. CDR3 nucleotides: TGTGCCATCGCCAAGGGGAGGTCCTACAATGAGCAGTTCTTC.

The chain couples TRBV6-5 to TRBJ2-7; D is perhaps TRBD1 (6 bases). Trimming left V 6 bases short and J 1 base short, with 16 bases between. CDR1 and CDR2 from the germline V gene are MNHEY and SVGAGI. This CDR3 region has 15 residues. The CDR3 DNA is TGTGCCAGCAGACGGAACAGGGATCTTTCCTACGAGCAGTACTTC. It yields the protein CASRRNRDLSYEQYF.

The chain uses TRBV5-6 and TRBJ1-1; no clear D gene. The CDR3 totals 12 residues. Germline CDR1 reads SGHDT; CDR2 reads YYEEEE. The ends were cut back, 4 bases at V and 7 bases at J, with 11 bases in the middle. The CDR3 DNA reads as TGTGCCAGCAGCGCCCCCCCGGGTGAAGCTTTCTTT. Encoded protein: CASSAPPGEAFF.

V usage is TRBV5-4 and J usage is TRBJ1-1, with D tentatively TRBD1 (5 bases). CDR1 and CDR2 from the germline V gene are SGHNT and YYREEE (reference sequence). The CDR3 runs to 13 residues. V was clipped by 2 bases and J by 4 bases, with 9 bases between them. Here the CDR3 reads CASSFEQVTEAFF. The CDR3 coding sequence is TGTGCCAGCAGCTTTGAACAGGTCACTGAAGCTTTCTTT. The variable domain in full, completed from reference TRBV5-4 and TRBJ1-1, reads ETGVTQSPTHLIKTRGQQVTLRCSSQSGHNTVSWYQQALGQGPQFIFQYYREEENGRGNFPPRFSGLQFPNYSSELNVNALELDDSALYLCASSFEQVTEAFFGQGTRLTVV.

This clone was detected a few times. The chain is built from TRBV9 and TRBJ1-3, with TRBD1 matching over 7 bases. CDR3 length: 14 residues. V dropped 3 bases and J dropped 4; count of bases not matched to a gene: 4. Germline V gene data show CDR1 as SGDLS and CDR2 as YYNGEE. For the CDR3, the DNA is TGTGCCAGCAGCGACGGGACAGTCGGAAACACCATATATTTT. This translates into CASSDGTVGNTIYF.

V is TRBV5-1 and J is TRBJ2-7, with D maybe TRBD2 (5 bases). The CDR3 is 14 residues long. Germline V gene sequence: CDR1 SGHRS, CDR2 YFSETQ. V was shortened by 0 bases and J by 0 bases, with 7 bases between the two germline ends. CDR3 loop: CASSLGGRSYEQYF. The CDR3 DNA reads as TGCGCCAGCAGCTTGGGCGGGCGCTCCTACGAGCAGTACTTC.

The CDR3 sequence: CASSYSGEDNEQFF. The DNA for the CDR3 is TGTGCCAGCAGTTACTCGGGGGAGGACAATGAGCAGTTCTTC. This chain uses TRBV6-5 with TRBJ2-1, with D possibly TRBD2 on 6 matching bases. CDR1 and CDR2 from the germline V gene are MNHEY and SVGAGI. The V gene lost 0 bases and the J gene lost 5 bases, with 8 bases spanning the gap. The CDR3 extends over 14 amino acids.

This clone was recorded once. V gene TRBV27 combines with J gene TRBJ2-2, with 9 positions matching TRBD1. CDR3 length: 16 residues. J was trimmed by 4 bases and V by 5 bases; bases with no gene match: 8. The germline V gene has CDR1 MNHEY and CDR2 SMNVEV (reference sequence). CDR3 in amino acids: CASSDPGQGITGELFF. The CDR3 coding sequence is TGTGCCAGCAGTGATCCGGGACAGGGAATCACCGGGGAGCTGTTTTTT.

V is TRBV14 and J is TRBJ2-2, with D uncertain. The germline V and J ends were trimmed by 4 bases and 3 bases, with 3 bases remaining between them. The germline V gene has CDR1 SGHDN and CDR2 FVKESK. The CDR3 covers 12 residues. The CDR3 is CASSPDTGELFF. In DNA, the CDR3 is TGTGCCAGCAGCCCGGACACCGGGGAGCTGTTTTTT. The full variable domain, its missing parts supplied by reference TRBV14 and TRBJ2-2, is EAGVTQFPSHSVIEKGQTVTLRCDPISGHDNLYWYRRVMGKEIKFLLHFVKESKQDESGMPNNRFLAERTGGTYSTLKVQPAELEDSGVYFCASSPDTGELFFGEGSRLTVL.

Turning to this clone: Distinct nucleotide sequences in the sample also encode this CDR3. This chain uses TRBV18 with TRBJ2-5; D is uncertain. Germline CDR1 KGHSH, CDR2 LQKENI. The V end was cut by 2 bases, the J end by 7 bases, with 11 bases between. CDR3 length: 13 residues. The CDR3 DNA sequence: TGTGCCAGCTCACCATCCGATACCCGGACCCAGTACTTC. Translating gives CASSPSDTRTQYF.

Here the CDR3 reads CASTMAGVDADTQYF. In DNA, the CDR3 is TGTGCCAGCACCATGGCGGGTGTAGATGCGGATACGCAGTATTTT. The chain couples TRBV7-6 to TRBJ2-3, with a tentative D call TRBD2 (5 bases). V gave up 7 bases and J gave up 6 bases, with 20 bases separating them. Germline V gene lookup returns CDR1 SGHVS and CDR2 FNYEAQ. This CDR3 is built from 15 residues. Full variable domain (remainder filled in from reference TRBV7-6 and TRBJ2-3): GAGVSQSPRYKVTKRGQDVALRCDPISGHVSLYWYRQALGQGPEFLTYFNYEAQQDKSGLPNDRFSAERPEGSISTLTIQRTEQRDSAMYRCASTMAGVDADTQYFGPGTRLTVL.